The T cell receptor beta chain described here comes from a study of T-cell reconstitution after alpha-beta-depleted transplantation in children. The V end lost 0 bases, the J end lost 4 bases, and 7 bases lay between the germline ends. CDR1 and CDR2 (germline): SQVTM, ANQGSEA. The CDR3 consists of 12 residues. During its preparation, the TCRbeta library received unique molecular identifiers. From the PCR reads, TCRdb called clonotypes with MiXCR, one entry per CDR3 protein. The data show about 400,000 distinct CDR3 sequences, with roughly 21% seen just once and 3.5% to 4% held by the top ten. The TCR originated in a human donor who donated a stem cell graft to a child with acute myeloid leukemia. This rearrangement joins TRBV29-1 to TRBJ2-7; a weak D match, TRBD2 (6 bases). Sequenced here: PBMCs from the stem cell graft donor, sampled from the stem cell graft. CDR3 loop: CSVEEGGYEQYF. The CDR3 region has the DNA TGCAGCGTTGAAGAAGGAGGGTACGAGCAGTACTTC.